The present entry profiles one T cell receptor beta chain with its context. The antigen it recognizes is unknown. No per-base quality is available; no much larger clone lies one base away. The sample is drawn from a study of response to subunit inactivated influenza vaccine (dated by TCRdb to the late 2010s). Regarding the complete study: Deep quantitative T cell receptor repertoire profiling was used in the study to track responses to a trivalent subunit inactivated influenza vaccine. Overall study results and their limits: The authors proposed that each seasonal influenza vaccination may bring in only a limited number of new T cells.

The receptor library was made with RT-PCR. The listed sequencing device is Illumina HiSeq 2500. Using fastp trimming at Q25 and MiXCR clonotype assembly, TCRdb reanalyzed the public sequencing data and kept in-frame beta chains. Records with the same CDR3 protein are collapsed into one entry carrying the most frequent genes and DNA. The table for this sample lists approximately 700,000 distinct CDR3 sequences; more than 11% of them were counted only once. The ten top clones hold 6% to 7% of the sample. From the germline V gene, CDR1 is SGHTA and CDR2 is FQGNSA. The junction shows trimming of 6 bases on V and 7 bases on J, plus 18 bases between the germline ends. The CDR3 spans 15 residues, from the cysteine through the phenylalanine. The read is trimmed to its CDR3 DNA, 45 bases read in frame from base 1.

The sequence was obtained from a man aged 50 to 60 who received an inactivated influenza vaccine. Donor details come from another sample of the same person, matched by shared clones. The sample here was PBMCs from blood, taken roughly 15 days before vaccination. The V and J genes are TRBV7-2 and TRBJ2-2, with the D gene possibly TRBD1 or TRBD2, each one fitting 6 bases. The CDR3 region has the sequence CASRGGLRVGGELFF. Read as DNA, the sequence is TGTGCCAGCAGAGGGGGGCTAAGGGTAGGCGGGGAGCTGTTTTTT. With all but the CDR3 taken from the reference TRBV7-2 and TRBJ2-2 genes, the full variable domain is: GAGVSQSPSNKVTEKGKDVELRCDPISGHTALYWYRQSLGQGLEFLIYFQGNSAPDKSGLPSDRFSAERTGGSVSTLTIQRTQQEDSAVYLCASRGGLRVGGELFFGEGSRLTVL.